A single sample gave rise to the 21 T cell receptor beta chains below, sequenced in a study of cytomegalovirus exposure and HLA in healthy donors. PCR involved 60 Vbeta and 13 Jbeta primers. Method: immunoSEQ multiplex PCR; TCRdb's copy keeps in-frame clones and lacks some. The table lists 65,000 or so clones, 60% to 85% of them singletons. Sequenced material: PBMCs. The receptor source for this set is a woman aged 40-49 years in good health and CMV-seropositive.

The V gene is TRBV30, the J gene TRBJ1-4; tentative D call: TRBD1 (5 bases). The V gene lost 4 bases and the J gene lost 1 base, with 10 bases spanning the gap. Germline CDR1 reads GTSNPN; CDR2 reads SVGIG (reference sequence). This CDR3 contains 14 residues. The CDR3, as DNA: TGTGCCTGGAATTCGGGGGTAACTAATGAAAAACTGTTTTTT. It is translated as CAWNSGVTNEKLFF.

This clone has just a few counts. The chain carries TRBV28 and TRBJ2-1; a weak D match, TRBD1 (5 bases). CDR1 MDHEN and CDR2 SYDVKM come from the germline V gene. The length of the CDR3 is 16 residues. The V gene lost 7 bases and the J gene lost 2 bases, with 18 bases spanning the gap. The CDR3: CASTLSQGFTYNEQFF. In nucleotides, the CDR3 is TGTGCCAGCACCCTAAGTCAGGGATTCACCTACAATGAGCAGTTCTTC.

Of note for this clone: A junction end diverges from the germline sequence, so it may reflect a read error. The chain recombines TRBV7-9 with TRBJ2-1; 14 nucleotides align to TRBD2. Germline V gene sequence: CDR1 SEHNR, CDR2 FQNEAQ (reference sequence). The CDR3 spans 18 residues. CDR3 nucleotide sequence: TGTTCCAGCAGCTTCCGGAGGCAGACTAGCGGGGGGGCGGATGAGCAGTTCTTC. Amino acid sequence: CSSSFRRQTSGGADEQFF.

V and J are TRBV7-8 and TRBJ2-1; D is possibly TRBD2 (7 bases). The germline V and J ends were trimmed by 5 bases and 10 bases, with 18 bases remaining between them. The CDR3 has 14 amino acids. Germline lookup yields CDR1 SGHVS and CDR2 FQNEAQ. CDR3 sequence: CASSVYAGAGEQFF. The CDR3 bases are TGTGCCAGCAGCGTTTACGCGGGGGCGGGGGAGCAGTTCTTC.

The chain carries TRBV9 and TRBJ2-3; the D gene is possibly TRBD1 (5 bases). Germline assignment: CDR1 SGDLS and CDR2 YYNGEE. The CDR3 length is 16 residues. Deletions cut 0 bases from V and 5 bases from J, with 16 bases between. The CDR3 coding sequence is TGTGCCAGCAGCGTAGGTGGTACAGCCCAGGGAGATACGCAGTATTTT. It translates to CASSVGGTAQGDTQYF. Complete variable domain (other parts from reference TRBV9 and TRBJ2-3): DSGVTQTPKHLITATGQRVTLRCSPRSGDLSVYWYQQSLDQGLQFLIQYYNGEERAKGNILERFSAQQFPDLHSELNLSSLELGDSALYFCASSVGGTAQGDTQYFGPGTRLTVL.

The chain couples TRBV9 to TRBJ1-4; a weak D match, TRBD1 (5 bases). The CDR3 runs to 14 residues. Germline loops: CDR1 SGDLS, CDR2 YYNGEE. V lost 0 bases, J lost 6 bases, and 9 bases lay in between. CDR3 bases: TGTGCCAGCAGCGTAGGCAGGGCAGATGAAAAACTGTTTTTT. It codes for CASSVGRADEKLFF. The full variable domain, with the rest looked up from reference TRBV9 and TRBJ1-4, is DSGVTQTPKHLITATGQRVTLRCSPRSGDLSVYWYQQSLDQGLQFLIQYYNGEERAKGNILERFSAQQFPDLHSELNLSSLELGDSALYFCASSVGRADEKLFFGSGTQLSVL.

The J gene is TRBJ2-3, the V gene TRBV7-2, with TRBD2 identical over 9 bases. The germline V gene encodes CDR1 SGHTA and CDR2 FQGNSA. This CDR3 spans 19 amino acids. V trimming: 2 bases; J trimming: 2 bases; junction bases outside the gene matches: 14. The CDR3 reads CASSLRPWGGGDNTDTQYF. For the CDR3, the DNA is TGTGCCAGCAGCTTACGACCCTGGGGCGGGGGGGACAACACAGATACGCAGTATTTT.

The CDR3 protein is CASSPEKGAHNEQFF. In nucleotides, the CDR3 is TGTGCCAGCAGCCCCGAGAAAGGGGCGCACAATGAGCAGTTCTTC. This chain connects TRBV27 to TRBJ2-1, with D perhaps TRBD1 (5 bases). The CDR3 has 15 residues. Germline assignment: CDR1 MNHEY and CDR2 SMNVEV (reference sequence). Trimming shortened V by 6 bases and J by 5 bases, and 17 bases separated the two germline ends.

This clone was detected a few times. V and J are TRBV19 and TRBJ1-1; no clear D gene. The CDR3 is made up of 14 amino acids. Per germline, CDR1 LNHDA and CDR2 SQIVND (reference sequence). V was shortened by 1 base and J by 1 base, with 7 bases between the two germline ends. CDR3 residues: CASSIAEGNTEAFF. The CDR3 DNA reads as TGTGCCAGTAGTATAGCTGAGGGGAACACTGAAGCTTTCTTT.

This sequence joins TRBV7-9 and TRBJ2-2; 9 bases agree with TRBD2. The trim removed 5 bases at V and 9 bases at J, leaving 13 bases unmatched. Per the germline V gene, CDR1 is SEHNR and CDR2 is FQNEAQ (reference sequence). The CDR3 totals 16 residues. The DNA of the CDR3 is TGTGCCAGCAGCCCTGGACTTCTAGCGGGACCATGGGAGCTGTTTTTT. It translates to CASSPGLLAGPWELFF.

This clone has just one count. This chain links TRBV19 with TRBJ2-2; 8 bases are shared with TRBD2. This CDR3 has 17 residues. V lost 10 bases and J lost 4; bases outside the gene matches: 17. CDR1 and CDR2 from the germline V gene are LNHDA and SQIVND (reference sequence). The CDR3 sequence: CATSFPRAGAPTGELFF. The CDR3 DNA follows: TGTGCCACCTCATTCCCCAGAGCGGGGGCCCCCACCGGGGAGCTGTTTTTT.

This chain uses TRBV19 with TRBJ2-5; TRBD2 is a possible D gene (7 bases). This CDR3 is 15 amino acids long. Germline CDR1 and CDR2: LNHDA and SQIVND (reference sequence). Trimming removed 4 bases from V and 7 bases from J, with 19 bases in between. DNA for the CDR3: TGTGCCAGTAGTAATGGGGGGGCCCGGGTCGGGACCCAGTACTTC. Its protein is CASSNGGARVGTQYF.

The chain couples TRBV7-9 to TRBJ2-7, with D possibly TRBD2 on 5 matching bases. With 4 bases removed from V and 4 bases from J, the gap between germline ends came to 8 bases. Germline values: CDR1 SEHNR, CDR2 FQNEAQ (reference sequence). This CDR3 is 12 amino acids long. The CDR3 DNA follows: TGTGCCAGCAGCTCCGGGGTGTACGAGCAGTACTTC. Its translation: CASSSGVYEQYF.

The chain combines TRBV6-5 with TRBJ2-2, with TRBD2 matching over 9 bases. The V gene's germline CDR1 is MNHEY and CDR2 SVGAGI. There are 15 residues in the CDR3. Losses at the gene ends were 2 bases for V and 6 bases for J; bases not matched to a gene: 4. CDR3 amino acids: CASSYGAGGAGELFF. The CDR3 region has the DNA TGTGCCAGCAGTTACGGAGCGGGGGGAGCCGGGGAGCTGTTTTTT.

The chain is built from TRBV5-4 and TRBJ2-3, with TRBD1 as a possible D gene (6 bases). Trimming shortened V by 6 bases and J by 1 base, and 12 bases separated the two germline ends. CDR1 and CDR2 from the germline V gene are SGHNT and YYREEE (reference sequence). The CDR3 has 14 residues. The chain's CDR3 is CASTNRQGTDTQYF. Here the CDR3 DNA reads TGTGCCAGCACCAACCGACAGGGCACAGATACGCAGTATTTT. Supplemented by reference TRBV5-4 and TRBJ2-3, the full variable domain reads ETGVTQSPTHLIKTRGQQVTLRCSSQSGHNTVSWYQQALGQGPQFIFQYYREEENGRGNFPPRFSGLQFPNYSSELNVNALELDDSALYLCASTNRQGTDTQYFGPGTRLTVL.

This chain connects TRBV19 to TRBJ2-1, with 12 bases aligning to TRBD2. V trimming: 2 bases; J trimming: 5 bases; junction bases outside the gene matches: 7. The CDR3 loop spans 17 amino acids. The germline V gene encodes CDR1 LNHDA and CDR2 SQIVND (reference sequence). The CDR3 DNA reads TGTGCCAGTAGTATACTAGCGGGGGGGCTTCAGAACAATGAGCAGTTCTTC. Amino acid sequence: CASSILAGGLQNNEQFF.

Here the CDR3 reads CASSLSRGGYEQYF. The CDR3 nucleotides are TGCGCCAGCAGCTTGTCGAGAGGGGGTTACGAGCAGTACTTC. The chain carries TRBV5-1 and TRBJ2-7; the D gene is possibly TRBD1 (6 bases). The germline CDR1 and CDR2 sequences are SGHRS and YFSETQ. The CDR3 spans 14 residues. With 1 base removed from V and 4 bases from J, the gap between germline ends came to 12 bases.

V gene TRBV6-5 combines with J gene TRBJ2-3, with D possibly being TRBD1 (5 bases). Deletions cut 5 bases from V and 2 bases from J, with 11 bases between. This CDR3 spans 14 amino acids. Germline V CDR1 and CDR2: MNHEY, SVGAGI. The CDR3 here is CASSDGRDTDTQYF. The CDR3 nucleotides are TGTGCCAGCAGTGATGGCAGGGACACAGATACGCAGTATTTT.

The chain uses TRBV7-3 and TRBJ2-1, with 8 bases lining up with TRBD2. This CDR3 is 15 amino acids long. Germline V gives CDR1 SGHTA, CDR2 FQGTGA. The junction had 5 bases not matched to a gene; V was cut back by 5 bases and J by 2 bases. In nucleotides, the CDR3 is TGTGCCAGCAGCATGGGCGGGGGGCCCTACAATGAGCAGTTCTTC. It specifies CASSMGGGPYNEQFF.

This clone was detected a few times. The V call is TRBV5-1, the J call TRBJ2-6; 10 bases agree with TRBD1. The germline V gene encodes CDR1 SGHRS and CDR2 YFSETQ. The ends lost 0 bases at V and 2 bases at J; junction bases unmatched: 2. This CDR3 has 17 residues. The CDR3 sequence is CASSLVGQGTGANVLTF. The CDR3 DNA is TGCGCCAGCAGCTTGGTGGGACAGGGGACTGGGGCCAACGTCCTGACTTTC.

With regard to this clone: Distinct nucleotide sequences in the sample also encode this CDR3. The rearrangement uses TRBV5-1 and TRBJ2-1; no clear D gene. The CDR3 consists of 11 residues. Per germline, CDR1 SGHRS and CDR2 YFSETQ. V dropped 1 base and J dropped 7 bases, with 3 bases sitting between them. CDR3 nucleotides: TGCGCCAGCAGCTTGCAGAATGAGCAGTTCTTC. Amino acid sequence: CASSLQNEQFF.